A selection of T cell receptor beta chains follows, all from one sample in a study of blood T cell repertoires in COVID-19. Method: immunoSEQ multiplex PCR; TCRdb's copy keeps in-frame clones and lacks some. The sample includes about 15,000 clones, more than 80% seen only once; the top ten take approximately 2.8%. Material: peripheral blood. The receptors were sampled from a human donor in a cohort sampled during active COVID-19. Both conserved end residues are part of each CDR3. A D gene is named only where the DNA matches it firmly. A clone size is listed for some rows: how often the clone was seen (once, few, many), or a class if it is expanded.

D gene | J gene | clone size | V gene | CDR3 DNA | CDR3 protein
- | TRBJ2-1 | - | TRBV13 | TGTGCCAGCAGCTTTCGAGGGGGAAACAATGAGCAGTTCTTC | CASSFRGGNNEQFF
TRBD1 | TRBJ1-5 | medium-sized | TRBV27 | TGTGCCAGCAGTTTGGGGGACAGGCCCAATCAGCCCCAGCATTTT | CASSLGDRPNQPQHF
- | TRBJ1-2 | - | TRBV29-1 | TGCAGCGGGGGGGAAGACAGGTATGGCTACACCTTC | CSGGEDRYGYTF
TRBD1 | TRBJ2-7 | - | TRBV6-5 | TGTGCCAGCAGTACCCCGGGACAGGGCGGACACGAGCAGTACTTC | CASSTPGQGGHEQYF
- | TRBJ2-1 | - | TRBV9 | TGTGCCAGCAGCGTAGGTCCTCTTCAAGGGGATGAGCAGTTCTTC | CASSVGPLQGDEQFF
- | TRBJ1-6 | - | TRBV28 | TGTGCCAGCAGTTTAGGGGGGGCGGGTATTAATTCACCCCTCCACTTT | CASSLGGAGINSPLHF
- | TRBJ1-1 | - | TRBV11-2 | TGTGCCAGCAGCCTTCGGGGGGACACTGAAGCTTTCTTT | CASSLRGDTEAFF
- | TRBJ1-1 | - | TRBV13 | TGTGCCAGCAGCCAAGGAGGGACCGGGAACACTGAAGCTTTCTTT | CASSQGGTGNTEAFF
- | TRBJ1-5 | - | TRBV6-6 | TGTGCCAGCACCCCCCAGGGAAATCAGCCCCAGCATTTT | CASTPQGNQPQHF
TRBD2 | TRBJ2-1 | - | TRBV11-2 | TGTGCCAGCAGCTTCCACCTAGCGGGGGGGCCTAGACATGAGCAGTTCTTC | CASSFHLAGGPRHEQFF
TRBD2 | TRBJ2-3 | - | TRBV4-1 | TGCGCCAGCAGCCAAGACTCCCTAGCGGGGGGGCAAGATACGCAGTATTTT | CASSQDSLAGGQDTQYF
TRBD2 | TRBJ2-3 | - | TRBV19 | TGTGCCAGTAGTAGTAGGCGGGGGGGCGAAGATACGCAGTATTTT | CASSSRRGGEDTQYF
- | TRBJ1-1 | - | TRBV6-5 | TGTGCCAGCAGTTACACGGGACAGAACACTGAAGCTTTCTTT | CASSYTGQNTEAFF
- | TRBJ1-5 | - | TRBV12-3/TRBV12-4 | TGTGCCAGCAGTGGGGGCAGCAATCAGCCCCAGCATTTT | CASSGGSNQPQHF
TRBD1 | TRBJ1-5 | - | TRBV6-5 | TGTGCCAGCAGAAAGACAGGGGTTAGCAATCAGCCCCAGCATTTT | CASRKTGVSNQPQHF
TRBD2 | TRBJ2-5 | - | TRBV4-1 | TGCGCCAGCAGCGAAGAGGGTAGCGGGGAGACCCAGTACTTC | CASSEEGSGETQYF
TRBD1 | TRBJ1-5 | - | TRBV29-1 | TGCAGCGTTGTCGAGGGACAGGGGTGGAATCAGCCCCAGCATTTT | CSVVEGQGWNQPQHF
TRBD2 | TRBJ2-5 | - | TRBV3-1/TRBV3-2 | TGTGCCAGCAGAGAGGGGAGGACTAGCGGGGGTGAGACCCAGTACTTC | CASREGRTSGGETQYF
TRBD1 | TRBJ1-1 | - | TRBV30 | TGTGCCTGGAGCCCAGGACAGGGTGAAGCTTTCTTT | CAWSPGQGEAFF
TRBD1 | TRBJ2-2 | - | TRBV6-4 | TGTGCCAGCAGTGACGGCCGACAGGGGCAGGGGGCTATCTCCGGGGAGCTGTTTTTT | CASSDGRQGQGAISGELFF
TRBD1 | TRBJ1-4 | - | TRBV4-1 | TGCGCCAGCAGTCGCCCAGGGGGCAACGATGAAAAACTGTTTTTT | CASSRPGGNDEKLFF
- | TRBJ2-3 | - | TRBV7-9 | TGTGCCAGCAGCTTAGGCGGGATCAGCACAGATACGCAGTATTTT | CASSLGGISTDTQYF
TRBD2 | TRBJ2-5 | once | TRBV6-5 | TGTGCCAGCAGGGTAGCGGGGGGACAGACCCAGTACTTC | CASRVAGGQTQYF
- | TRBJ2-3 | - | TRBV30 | TGTGCCTGGAGACCGAGAACTACTAGCACAGATACGCAGTATTTT | CAWRPRTTSTDTQYF
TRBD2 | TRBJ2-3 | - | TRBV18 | TGTGCCAGCTCGCGTGCCTTCGCGGGGGGCCTTAGCACAGATACGCAGTATTTT | CASSRAFAGGLSTDTQYF
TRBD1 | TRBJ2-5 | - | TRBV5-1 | TGCGCCAGCACCGTTACGGACAGGGCCCGGGAGACCCAGTACTTC | CASTVTDRARETQYF
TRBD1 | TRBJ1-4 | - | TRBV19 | TGTGCCAGTAGTATAACTCGACAGGGCCGAGAAAAACTGTTTTTT | CASSITRQGREKLFF
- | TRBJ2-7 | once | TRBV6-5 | TGTGCCAGCGGGTTCGAAACAGAGTACGGGCAGTACTTC | CASGFETEYGQYF
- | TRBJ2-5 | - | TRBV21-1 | TGTGCCAGCAGCAAAGGGGCCCCGGCTCTCCCCCAGTACTTC | CASSKGAPALPQYF
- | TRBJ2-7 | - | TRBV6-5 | TGTGCCAGCCTGCTCGGGGGAGGAGAGCAGTACTTC | CASLLGGGEQYF
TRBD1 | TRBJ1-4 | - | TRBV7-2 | TGTGCCAGCAGCTTTGATAGACAGGGGGACGAAAAACTGTTTTTT | CASSFDRQGDEKLFF
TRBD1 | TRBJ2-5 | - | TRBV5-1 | TGCGCCAGCAGCTTGGGAGGGACAGGAAGGGAGACCCAGTACTTC | CASSLGGTGRETQYF
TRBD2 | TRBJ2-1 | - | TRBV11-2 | TGTGCCAGCAGCTTAGCAGAGCGGGGCTTTTCCTACAATGAGCAGTTCTTC | CASSLAERGFSYNEQFF
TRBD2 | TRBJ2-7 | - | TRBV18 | TGTGCCAGCTCACCACGACTAGCGGGAAACGAGCAGTACTTC | CASSPRLAGNEQYF
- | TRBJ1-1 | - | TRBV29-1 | TGCAGCTCCACTAACGGGGGGGGCACTGAAGCTTTCTTT | CSSTNGGGTEAFF
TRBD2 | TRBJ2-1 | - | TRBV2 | TGTGCCAGCAGTGAGGATAGCGGGGCCTCCAATGAGCAGTTCTTC | CASSEDSGASNEQFF
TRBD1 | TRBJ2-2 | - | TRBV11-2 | TGTGCCAGCAGCCAATGGGCACAGGGGCACACCGGGGAGCTGTTTTTT | CASSQWAQGHTGELFF
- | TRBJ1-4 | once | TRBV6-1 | TGTGCCAGCAGTGAGACAGGCCGTAATGAAAAACTGTTTTTT | CASSETGRNEKLFF
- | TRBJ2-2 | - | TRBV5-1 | TGCGCCAGCAGCTTGACTTGGGGAGGTGGCACCGGGGAGCTGTTTTTT | CASSLTWGGGTGELFF
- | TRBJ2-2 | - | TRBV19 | TGTGCCAGTAGTGCCCCCGGGAACACCGGGGAGCTGTTTTTT | CASSAPGNTGELFF
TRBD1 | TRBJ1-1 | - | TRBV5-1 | TGCGCCAGCAGCTCAGGACAGGGGGCCTTCTTCGCTGAAGCTTTCTTT | CASSSGQGAFFAEAFF
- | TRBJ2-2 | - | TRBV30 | TGTGCCTGGAGGGGAGGCACCGGGGAGCTGTTTTTT | CAWRGGTGELFF